This T cell receptor beta chain was sequenced for a study of control samples from healthy donors and cancer patients. Produced via immunoSEQ multiplex PCR; TCRdb's table is partial and in-frame only. The sample has approximately 80,000 clones; about 88% are singletons. CDR3 length equals 14 residues. CDR1 is KGHDR and CDR2 is SFDVKD in the germline V gene. Trimming removed 4 bases from V and 5 bases from J, with 10 bases in between. The receptor's source is a woman aged 45 to 65 in good health. This rearrangement joins TRBV24-1 to TRBJ2-2; D gene uncertain. The specimen was blood. The CDR3 DNA reads TGTGCCACCAGTGACACCGAAGGGACCGGGGAGCTGTTTTTT. Protein: CATSDTEGTGELFF.